Below, 15 T cell receptor beta chains from the same sample are listed, as sequenced in a study of sequential checkpoint blockade in melanoma. Specified treatment: randomized to nivolumab then ipilimumab (arm A) or the reverse (arm B). Clones were sequenced by immunoSEQ multiplex PCR, and TCRdb holds only the in-frame ones, with some missing. Altogether some 10,000 clones are present, approximately 70% being singletons, with the ten largest covering approximately 17%. Sample: CD8+ T cells sorted from blood (inferred from file names), taken from a patient given nivolumab and ipilimumab in sequence. All receptors come from a human donor with melanoma.

The rearrangement joins TRBV11-3 to TRBJ2-2; possible D gene TRBD1, 5 bases. The CDR3 length is 13 residues. Trimming pared 5 bases from V and 4 bases from J, leaving 8 bases between. Looked up from germline, CDR1 is SGHNT and CDR2 is YENEEA. The CDR3 protein is CASSRGFTGELFF. The CDR3 nucleotides read TGTGCCAGCAGCAGGGGCTTCACCGGGGAGCTGTTTTTT.

The V gene is TRBV27, the J gene TRBJ2-3; a weak D match, TRBD2 (5 bases). CDR1 and CDR2 from the germline V gene are MNHEY and SMNVEV (reference sequence). Trimming took off 6 bases at V and 1 base at J, with 17 bases between the two ends. The length of the CDR3 is 16 residues. CDR3 in amino acids: CASRWVGSVGTDTQYF. CDR3 nucleotide sequence: TGTGCCAGCAGATGGGTGGGTAGCGTCGGCACAGATACGCAGTATTTT.

The genes are TRBV5-6 and TRBJ2-1; D remains unclear. This CDR3 is 13 amino acids long. With 0 bases removed from V and 3 bases from J, the gap between germline ends came to 4 bases. The germline gives CDR1 SGHDT, CDR2 YYEEEE. CDR3 nucleotides: TGTGCCAGCAGCTTGGTCCTCTACAATGAGCAGTTCTTC. It yields the protein CASSLVLYNEQFF.

CDR3 in DNA: TGTGCCAGTACGCAGGCTAGCGGGATTAATGAGCAGTTCTTC. Protein product: CASTQASGINEQFF. The rearrangement links TRBV19 to TRBJ2-1; 9 nucleotides match TRBD2. Germline trimming cut 7 bases from V and 7 bases from J; bases unmatched to any gene: 8. This CDR3 is built from 14 residues. The germline gives CDR1 LNHDA, CDR2 SQIVND (reference sequence).

The chain uses TRBV5-1 and TRBJ2-1, with 14 bases fitting TRBD2. Looked up from germline, CDR1 is SGHRS and CDR2 is YFSETQ. The junction had 7 bases not matched to a gene; V was cut back by 4 bases and J by 7 bases. The CDR3 covers 16 residues. This CDR3 reads CASSRGTSGSFNEQFF. The CDR3 DNA is TGCGCCAGCAGCCGGGGGACTAGCGGGAGTTTTAATGAGCAGTTCTTC.

A single count supports this clone. The chain recombines TRBV19 with TRBJ2-7, with 11 positions matching TRBD2. V was clipped by 5 bases and J by 7 bases; unmatched bases: 7. CDR3 size: 14 residues. Per the germline V gene, CDR1 is LNHDA and CDR2 is SQIVND (reference sequence). CDR3 in DNA: TGTGCCAGTAGTCCGACCGCTAGCGGGAGGGAGCAGTACTTC. This codes for CASSPTASGREQYF.

The genes are TRBV7-6 and TRBJ2-5; D is ambiguous. Germline lookup yields CDR1 SGHVS and CDR2 FNYEAQ. V gave up 2 bases and J gave up 5 bases, with 9 bases separating them. The CDR3 has 13 residues. This chain's CDR3 is CASSLFLGETQYF. CDR3 nucleotides: TGTGCCAGCAGCTTATTCCTCGGGGAGACCCAGTACTTC.

This clone was recorded a few times. V and J are TRBV7-9 and TRBJ2-2, with D possibly matching TRBD2 (6 bases). The germline V gene has CDR1 SEHNR and CDR2 FQNEAQ (reference sequence). The V end lost 2 bases, the J end lost 0 bases, and 10 bases lay between the germline ends. This CDR3 comprises 16 residues. This CDR3 reads CASSLQLAPNTGELFF. Here the CDR3 DNA reads TGTGCCAGCAGCTTACAACTAGCCCCGAACACCGGGGAGCTGTTTTTT.

This clone is judged medium-sized (0.01 to 0.1%). The rearrangement uses TRBV10-3 and TRBJ1-1; 9 bases are shared with TRBD1. The germline V gene encodes CDR1 ENHRY and CDR2 SYGVKD. V gave up 5 bases and J gave up 7 bases; unmatched junction bases: 5. This CDR3 has 13 residues. The chain's CDR3 is CAISLGTGIEAFF. The CDR3 coding sequence is TGTGCCATCAGTTTGGGGACAGGGATTGAAGCTTTCTTT.

This clone is categorized as large. The chain uses TRBV19 and TRBJ2-7; 8 bases fit TRBD1. The CDR3 totals 14 residues. Germline V gene sequence: CDR1 LNHDA, CDR2 SQIVND (reference sequence). Trimming took 1 base from V and 3 from J; bases not matched to a gene: 2. The CDR3 reads CASSIGDRFYEQYF. CDR3 DNA: TGTGCCAGTAGTATAGGGGACAGGTTCTACGAGCAGTACTTC. Filled out from reference TRBV19 and TRBJ2-7, the complete variable domain reads DGGITQSPKYLFRKEGQNVTLSCEQNLNHDAMYWYRQDPGQGLRLIYYSQIVNDFQKGDIAEGYSVSREKKESFPLTVTSAQKNPTAFYLCASSIGDRFYEQYFGPGTRLTVT.

The J gene is TRBJ1-2, the V gene TRBV7-6; 7 bases agree with TRBD1. Germline CDR1 is SGHVS and CDR2 is FNYEAQ. CDR3 length equals 13 residues. The V segment lost 4 bases and the J segment 8 bases; nucleotides outside the gene matches: 7. The CDR3 reads CASSSLTGSGYTF. The CDR3 DNA is TGTGCCAGCAGCTCCTTGACAGGGTCCGGCTACACCTTC.

V usage is TRBV30 and J usage is TRBJ2-7; D gene ambiguous. V shed 1 base and J shed 2 bases, with 12 bases lying between them. Germline lookup yields CDR1 GTSNPN and CDR2 SVGIG (reference sequence). CDR3 size: 14 residues. The CDR3 coding sequence is TGTGCCTGGAGTGCGTGGGCAGATCCCTACGAGCAGTACTTC. This translates into CAWSAWADPYEQYF. Variable domain in full (rest from reference TRBV30 and TRBJ2-7): SQTIHQWPATLVQPVGSPLSLECTVEGTSNPNLYWYRQAAGRGLQLLFYSVGIGQISSEVPQNLSASRPQDRQFILSSKKLLLSDSGFYLCAWSAWADPYEQYFGPGTRLTVT.

The V and J genes are TRBV30 and TRBJ2-5; 10 bases are shared with TRBD1. Near its end, the DNA agrees better with TRBJ2-7, so the J call may be wrong. The CDR3 covers 14 residues. The germline V gene encodes CDR1 GTSNPN and CDR2 SVGIG (reference sequence). The CDR3 DNA sequence: TGTGCCTGGAGTGTCGGACAGGGGGGGGACGAGCAGTACTTC. Protein: CAWSVGQGGDEQYF.

J is TRBJ2-5 and V is TRBV6-1, with D possibly matching TRBD2 (5 bases). Trimming pared 7 bases from V and 0 bases from J, leaving 15 bases between. This CDR3 has 15 amino acids. Germline CDR1 reads MNHNS; CDR2 reads SASEGT. The CDR3 protein is CASTRDYDYQETQYF. CDR3 in DNA: TGTGCCAGCACCAGAGACTACGACTACCAAGAGACCCAGTACTTC.

This clone was observed a handful of times. The same CDR3 can be traced to other DNA sequences in this sample. V is TRBV5-1 and J is TRBJ2-7; 12 bases match TRBD1. This CDR3 contains 15 residues. V dropped 1 base and J dropped 5; count of bases not matched to a gene: 4. Germline loops: CDR1 SGHRS, CDR2 YFSETQ. The CDR3 DNA is TGCGCCAGCAGCTTGAAGGGACAGGGGGCCCACGAGCAGTACTTC. Its protein is CASSLKGQGAHEQYF. Using reference TRBV5-1 and TRBJ2-7 for the parts outside the CDR3, the full variable domain is KAGVTQTPRYLIKTRGQQVTLSCSPISGHRSVSWYQQTPGQGLQFLFEYFSETQRNKGNFPGRFSGRQFSNSRSEMNVSTLELGDSALYLCASSLKGQGAHEQYFGPGTRLTVT.